This T cell receptor (beta chain) was retrieved from a study of CD8 T cells in ankylosing spondylitis. Each CDR3 protein gets one entry after TCRdb re-called the 5' RACE reads with MiXCR. The sample holds 250,000 or so distinct CDR3 sequences, under 30% seen once. CDR1 and CDR2 from the germline V gene are DFQATT and SNEGSKA (reference sequence). V lost 2 bases and J lost 0, with 16 bases in between. CDR3 length: 17 residues. Study-wide points: Reactive arthritis synovial fluid and blood previously showed some of these motif variants.

On this clonotype: Its specificity is unknown.

The gene calls are TRBV20-1 and TRBJ2-2; no firm D call. The receptor was isolated from a male donor with ankylosing spondylitis or in good health (not recorded which). The sequencing sample was made of blood, either unsorted or a sorted T cell fraction (not recorded which). CDR3 amino acids: CSARPLPVEANTGELFF. CDR3 coding DNA: TGCAGTGCTAGACCCCTCCCCGTAGAAGCGAACACCGGGGAGCTGTTTTTT.